This TCR beta chain appears in the sequencing data of a study of T cell changes during pregnancy in multiple sclerosis. TCRdb's copy holds only in-frame clones and misses some; the assay was immunoSEQ multiplex PCR. The sample consists of about 23,000 clones, around nine tenths of them appearing once. From germline, CDR1 is MNHNS and CDR2 SASEGT. Germline trimming cut 2 bases from V and 3 bases from J; bases unmatched to any gene: 9. The CDR3 sequence is 17 residues long. This receptor was identified in a female donor with multiple sclerosis, enrolled in a pregnancy study. The chain joins TRBV6-1 to TRBJ2-1, with 8 bases that match TRBD2. The sequenced sample was CD8+ T cells from peripheral blood mononuclear cells, obtained in the first trimester of pregnancy. CDR3 protein: CASSEFEREQRYNEQFF. CDR3 DNA: TGTGCCAGCAGTGAATTCGAGCGGGAGCAGCGCTACAATGAGCAGTTCTTC.